This TCR beta chain was obtained from a study of PD-L1 blockade in urothelial cancer. Background on the study: Analyses used blood from 3 weeks (second dose) and 6 weeks after treatment start.

The time point is: peripheral blood 6 weeks after treatment start. The CDR3 loop spans 16 amino acids. The ends were cut back, 1 base at V and 1 base at J, with 12 bases in the middle. Germline values: CDR1 SGDLS, CDR2 YYNGEE. The protocol was immunoSEQ multiplex PCR, while the TCRdb copy is restricted to in-frame clones and leaves out a portion. The data contain about 29,000 clones, 84% of them singletons. The chain couples TRBV9 to TRBJ1-3; tentative D call: TRBD1 (5 bases). This sequence was found in a man aged 70 or older with urothelial cancer. This specimen was PBMCs, taken around atezolizumab (anti-PD-L1) treatment. The CDR3 here is CASSVFAGSSGNTIYF. The CDR3 DNA reads TGTGCCAGCAGCGTATTTGCAGGGTCTTCTGGAAACACCATATATTTT.